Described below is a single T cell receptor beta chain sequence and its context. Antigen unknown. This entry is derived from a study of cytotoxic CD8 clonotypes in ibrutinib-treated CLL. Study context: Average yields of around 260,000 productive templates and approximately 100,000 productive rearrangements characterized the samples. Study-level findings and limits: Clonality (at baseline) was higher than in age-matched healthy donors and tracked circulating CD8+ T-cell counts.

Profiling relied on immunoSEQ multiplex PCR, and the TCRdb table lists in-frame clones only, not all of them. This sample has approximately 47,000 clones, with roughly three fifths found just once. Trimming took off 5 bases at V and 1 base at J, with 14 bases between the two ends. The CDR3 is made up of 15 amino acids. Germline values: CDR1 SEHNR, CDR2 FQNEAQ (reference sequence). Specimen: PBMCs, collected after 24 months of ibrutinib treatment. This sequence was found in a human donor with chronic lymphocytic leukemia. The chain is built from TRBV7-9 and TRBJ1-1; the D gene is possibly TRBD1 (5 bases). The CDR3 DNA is TGTGCCAGCAGCCAGGCAGGGCGTCCGAACACTGAAGCTTTCTTT. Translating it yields CASSQAGRPNTEAFF.